Following are 6 T cell receptor beta chains from one sample sequenced in a study of CD8 T cells in ankylosing spondylitis. Regarding the study as a whole: Blood from ankylosing spondylitis patients appeared to carry a characteristic roughly eight-variant TCR beta motif.

The antigens of these receptors remain unknown. Each CDR3 protein is one row after TCRdb ran MiXCR on the 5' RACE reads. The table records approximately 540,000 distinct CDR3 sequences, approximately 12% of them present only once. The sequenced sample consisted of blood, either unsorted or a sorted T cell fraction (not recorded which). These receptors all come from a male donor with ankylosing spondylitis.

This clonotype was recorded at least ten times. The chain couples TRBV7-8 to TRBJ1-2; 7 bases match TRBD1. The CDR3 is made up of 16 amino acids. V was pared by 5 bases and J by 0 bases, with 9 bases of the junction left unmatched. CDR1 is SGHVS, CDR2 FQNEAQ, per germline. The CDR3 is CASSHNSGQANYGYTF. CDR3 DNA sequence: TGTGCCAGCAGCCACAATTCTGGACAGGCTAACTATGGCTACACCTTC.

This clonotype has a count of ten or more. V and J are TRBV15 and TRBJ2-3, with D possibly being TRBD2 (5 bases). There are 14 residues in the CDR3. The germline V gene encodes CDR1 LNHNV and CDR2 YYDKDF (reference sequence). Trimming cost V 6 bases and J 5 bases, with 15 bases left between them. This CDR3 reads CATRFRRAVDTQYF. The CDR3, as DNA: TGTGCCACCAGGTTCCGGCGGGCCGTAGATACGCAGTATTTT. Combining the CDR3 with reference TRBV15 and TRBJ2-3 gives the whole variable domain DAMVIQNPRYQVTQFGKPVTLSCSQTLNHNVMYWYQQKSSQAPKLLFHYYDKDFNNEADTPDNFQSRRPNTSFCFLDIRSPGLGDTAMYLCATRFRRAVDTQYFGPGTRLTVL.

Only a few counts were recorded for this clonotype. The chain combines TRBV2 with TRBJ1-5; D remains ambiguous. The CDR3 has 14 residues. CDR1 is SNHLY, CDR2 FYNNEI, per germline. Trimming shortened V by 7 bases and J by 0 bases, and 10 bases separated the two germline ends. The CDR3 nucleotides read TGTGCCAGCAATCCAAACTTTAGCAATCAGCCCCAGCATTTT. This codes for CASNPNFSNQPQHF.

V gene TRBV5-1 combines with J gene TRBJ2-3; 12 nucleotides agree with TRBD2. This CDR3 is 16 amino acids long. Germline V CDR1 and CDR2: SGHRS, YFSETQ. With 5 bases clipped from V and 1 base from J, the junction kept 5 bases outside the gene matches. CDR3: CASSSSSGRGTDTQYF. DNA of the CDR3: TGCGCCAGCAGTTCATCTAGCGGGAGGGGCACAGATACGCAGTATTTT.

The chain uses TRBV24-1 and TRBJ2-1; D uncertain. Trimming removed 2 bases at V and 7 bases at J, with 8 bases between. Germline V CDR1 and CDR2: KGHDR, SFDVKD. This CDR3 contains 13 residues. The CDR3 here is CATSDYLENEQFF. In DNA, the CDR3 is TGTGCCACCAGTGATTATCTTGAAAATGAGCAGTTCTTC.

There are a few counts of this clonotype. This sequence joins TRBV5-1 and TRBJ2-1, with TRBD1 matching 8 bases. This CDR3 is 13 amino acids long. CDR1 and CDR2 from the germline V gene are SGHRS and YFSETQ. J lost 8 bases, V lost 3 bases, and 4 bases had no gene match. The CDR3, as DNA: TGCGCCAGCAGCTGGACAGGGTCCCATGAGCAGTTCTTC. Residues: CASSWTGSHEQFF.